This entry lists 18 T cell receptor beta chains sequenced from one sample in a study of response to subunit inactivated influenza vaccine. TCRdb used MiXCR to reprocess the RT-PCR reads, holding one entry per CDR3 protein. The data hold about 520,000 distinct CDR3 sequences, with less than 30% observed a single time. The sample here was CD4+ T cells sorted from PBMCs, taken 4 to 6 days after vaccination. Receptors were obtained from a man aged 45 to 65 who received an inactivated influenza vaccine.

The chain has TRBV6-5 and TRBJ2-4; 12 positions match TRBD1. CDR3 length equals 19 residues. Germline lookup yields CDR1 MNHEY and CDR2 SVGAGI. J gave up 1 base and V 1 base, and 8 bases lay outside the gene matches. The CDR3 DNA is TGTGCCAGCAGTTACTTGGGGGACAGGGGGCTTCCGGCCAAAAACATTCAGTACTTC. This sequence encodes CASSYLGDRGLPAKNIQYF.

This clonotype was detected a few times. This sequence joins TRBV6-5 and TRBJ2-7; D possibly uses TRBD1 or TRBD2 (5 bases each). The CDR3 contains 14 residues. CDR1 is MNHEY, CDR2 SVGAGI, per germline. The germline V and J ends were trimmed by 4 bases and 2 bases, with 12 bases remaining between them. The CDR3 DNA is TGTGCCAGCAGTTCGAGGGGTTTACCCTACGAGCAGTACTTC. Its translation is CASSSRGLPYEQYF.

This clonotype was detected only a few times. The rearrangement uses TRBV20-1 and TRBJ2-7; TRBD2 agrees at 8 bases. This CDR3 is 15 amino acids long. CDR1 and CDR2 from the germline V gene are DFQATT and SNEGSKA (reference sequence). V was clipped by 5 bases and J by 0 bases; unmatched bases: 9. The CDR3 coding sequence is TGCAGTGCTCCAAAAGCGGGAGAAGGCTCCTACGAGCAGTACTTC. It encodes CSAPKAGEGSYEQYF.

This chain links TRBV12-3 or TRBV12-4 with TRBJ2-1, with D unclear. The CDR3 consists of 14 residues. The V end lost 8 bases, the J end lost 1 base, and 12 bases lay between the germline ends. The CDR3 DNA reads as TGTGCCAGCTCTAGGAGATTGTCCTACAATGAGCAGTTCTTC. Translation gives CASSRRLSYNEQFF.

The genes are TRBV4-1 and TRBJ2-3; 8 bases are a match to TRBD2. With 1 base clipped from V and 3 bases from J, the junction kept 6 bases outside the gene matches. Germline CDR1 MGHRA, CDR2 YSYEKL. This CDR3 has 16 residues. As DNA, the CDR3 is TGCGCCAGCAGCCAAGTACGGGGGGGGACTACAGATACGCAGTATTTT. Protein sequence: CASSQVRGGTTDTQYF.

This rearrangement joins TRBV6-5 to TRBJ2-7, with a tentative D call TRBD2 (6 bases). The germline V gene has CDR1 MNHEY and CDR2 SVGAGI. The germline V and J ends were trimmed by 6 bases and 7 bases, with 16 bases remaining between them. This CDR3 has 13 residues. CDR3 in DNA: TGTGCCAGCAGGGTTACTTTAGCGGAGGAGCAGTACTTC. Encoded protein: CASRVTLAEEQYF.

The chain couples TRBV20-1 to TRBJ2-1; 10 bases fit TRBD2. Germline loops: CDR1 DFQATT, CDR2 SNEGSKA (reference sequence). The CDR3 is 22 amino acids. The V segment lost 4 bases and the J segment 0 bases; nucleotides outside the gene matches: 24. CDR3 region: CSAISGRRTSGFPSSSYNEQFF. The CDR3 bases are TGCAGTGCTATATCGGGTAGACGGACTAGCGGTTTTCCTTCGAGCTCCTACAATGAGCAGTTCTTC.

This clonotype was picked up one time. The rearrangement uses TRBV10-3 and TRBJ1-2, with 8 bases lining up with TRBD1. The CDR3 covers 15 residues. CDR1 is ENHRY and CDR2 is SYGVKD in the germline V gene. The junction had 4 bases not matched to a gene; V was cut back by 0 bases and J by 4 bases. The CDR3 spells CAISESTTGGYGYTF. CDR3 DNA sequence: TGTGCCATCAGTGAGTCAACCACAGGGGGCTATGGCTACACCTTC.

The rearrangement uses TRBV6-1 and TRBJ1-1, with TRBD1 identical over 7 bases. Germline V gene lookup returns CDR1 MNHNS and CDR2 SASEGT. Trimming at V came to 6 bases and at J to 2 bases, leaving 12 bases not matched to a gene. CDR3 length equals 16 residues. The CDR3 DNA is TGTGCCAGCAGACAGACCGGGACAGCCCTAAACACTGAAGCTTTCTTT. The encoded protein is CASRQTGTALNTEAFF.

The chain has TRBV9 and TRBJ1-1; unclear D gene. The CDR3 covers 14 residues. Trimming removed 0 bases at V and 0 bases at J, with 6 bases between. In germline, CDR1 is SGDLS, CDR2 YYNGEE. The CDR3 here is CASSVADMNTEAFF. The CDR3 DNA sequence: TGTGCCAGCAGCGTAGCAGATATGAACACTGAAGCTTTCTTT.

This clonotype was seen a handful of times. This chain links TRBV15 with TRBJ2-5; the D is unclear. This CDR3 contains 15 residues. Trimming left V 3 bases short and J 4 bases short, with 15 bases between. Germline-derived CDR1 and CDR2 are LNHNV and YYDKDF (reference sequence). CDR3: CATSRGELRIETQYF. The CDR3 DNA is TGTGCCACCAGCAGGGGTGAATTAAGGATAGAGACCCAGTACTTC.

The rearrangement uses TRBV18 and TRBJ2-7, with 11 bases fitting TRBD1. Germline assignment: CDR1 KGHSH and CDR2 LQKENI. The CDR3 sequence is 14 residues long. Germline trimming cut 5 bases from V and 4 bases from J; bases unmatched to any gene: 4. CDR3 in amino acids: CASSNGQGAYEQYF. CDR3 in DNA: TGTGCCAGCTCAAATGGACAGGGGGCGTACGAGCAGTACTTC.

CDR3 amino acids: CASSQLTGVAQPQHF. The CDR3 DNA reads TGCGCCAGCAGTCAACTCACAGGGGTTGCTCAGCCCCAGCATTTT. The chain couples TRBV23-1 to TRBJ1-5; TRBD1 matches at 7 bases. TRBV23-1 is labeled an ORF, and its function is uncertain. The CDR3 is made up of 15 amino acids. V was pared by 2 bases and J by 6 bases, with 7 bases of the junction left unmatched.

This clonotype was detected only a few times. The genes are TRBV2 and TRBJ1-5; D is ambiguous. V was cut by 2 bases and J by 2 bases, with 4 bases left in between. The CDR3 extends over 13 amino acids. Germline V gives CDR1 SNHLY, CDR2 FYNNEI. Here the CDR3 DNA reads TGTGCCAGCAGTGAAATAGGCAATCAGCCCCAGCATTTT. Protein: CASSEIGNQPQHF.

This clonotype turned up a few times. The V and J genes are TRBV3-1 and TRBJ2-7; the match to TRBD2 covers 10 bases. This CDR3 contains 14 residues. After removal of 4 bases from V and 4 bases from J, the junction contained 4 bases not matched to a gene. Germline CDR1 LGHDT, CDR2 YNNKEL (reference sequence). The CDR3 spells CASSLSGGRYEQYF. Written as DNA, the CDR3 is TGTGCCAGCAGCCTTAGCGGGGGGCGTTACGAGCAGTACTTC.

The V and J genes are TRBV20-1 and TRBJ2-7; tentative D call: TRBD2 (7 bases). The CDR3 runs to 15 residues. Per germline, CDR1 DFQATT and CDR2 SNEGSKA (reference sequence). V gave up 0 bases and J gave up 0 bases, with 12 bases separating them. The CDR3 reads CSARDWGGPSYEQYF. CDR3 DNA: TGCAGTGCTAGAGATTGGGGGGGGCCCTCCTACGAGCAGTACTTC.

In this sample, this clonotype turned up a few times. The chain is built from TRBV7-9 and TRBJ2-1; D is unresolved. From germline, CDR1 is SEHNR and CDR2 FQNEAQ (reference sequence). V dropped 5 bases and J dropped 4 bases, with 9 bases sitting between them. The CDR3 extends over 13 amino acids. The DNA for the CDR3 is TGTGCCAGCAGCCGCTTGCGTTACAATGAGCAGTTCTTC. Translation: CASSRLRYNEQFF.

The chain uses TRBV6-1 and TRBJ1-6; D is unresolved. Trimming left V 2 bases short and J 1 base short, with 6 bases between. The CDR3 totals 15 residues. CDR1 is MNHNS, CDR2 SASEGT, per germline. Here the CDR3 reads CASSEKDSYNSPLHF. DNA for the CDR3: TGTGCCAGCAGTGAAAAGGATTCCTATAATTCACCCCTCCACTTT.